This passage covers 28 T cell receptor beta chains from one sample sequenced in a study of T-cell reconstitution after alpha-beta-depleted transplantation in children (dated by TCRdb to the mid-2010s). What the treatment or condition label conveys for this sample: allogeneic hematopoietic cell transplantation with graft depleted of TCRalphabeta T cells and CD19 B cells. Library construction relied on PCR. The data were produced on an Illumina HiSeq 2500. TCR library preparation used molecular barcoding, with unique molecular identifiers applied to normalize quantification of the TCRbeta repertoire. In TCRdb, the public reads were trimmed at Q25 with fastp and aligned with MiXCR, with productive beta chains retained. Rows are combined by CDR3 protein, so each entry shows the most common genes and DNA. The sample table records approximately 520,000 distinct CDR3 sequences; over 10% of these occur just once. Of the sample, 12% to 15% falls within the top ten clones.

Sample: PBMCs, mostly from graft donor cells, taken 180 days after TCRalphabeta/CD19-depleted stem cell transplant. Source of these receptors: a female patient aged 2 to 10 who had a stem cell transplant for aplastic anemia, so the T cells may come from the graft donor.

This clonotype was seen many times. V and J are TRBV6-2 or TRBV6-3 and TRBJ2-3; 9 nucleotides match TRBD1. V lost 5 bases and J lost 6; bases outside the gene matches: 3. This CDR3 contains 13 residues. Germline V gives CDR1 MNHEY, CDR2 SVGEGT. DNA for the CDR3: TGTGCCAGCAGTAGGGACAGGGCCGATACGCAGTATTTT. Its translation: CASSRDRADTQYF.

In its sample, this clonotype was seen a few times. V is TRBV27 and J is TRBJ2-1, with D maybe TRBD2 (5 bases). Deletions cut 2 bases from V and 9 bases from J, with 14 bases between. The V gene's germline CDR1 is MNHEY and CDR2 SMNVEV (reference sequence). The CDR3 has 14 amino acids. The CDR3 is CASSLTLGLSEQFF. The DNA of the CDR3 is TGTGCCAGCAGTTTAACGCTCGGACTCAGTGAGCAGTTCTTC.

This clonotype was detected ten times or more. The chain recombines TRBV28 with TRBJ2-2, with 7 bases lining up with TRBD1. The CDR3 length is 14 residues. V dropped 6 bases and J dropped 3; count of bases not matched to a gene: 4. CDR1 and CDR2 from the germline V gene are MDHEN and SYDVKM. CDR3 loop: CASRQGKYTGELFF. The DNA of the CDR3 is TGTGCCAGCAGACAGGGGAAATACACCGGGGAGCTGTTTTTT.

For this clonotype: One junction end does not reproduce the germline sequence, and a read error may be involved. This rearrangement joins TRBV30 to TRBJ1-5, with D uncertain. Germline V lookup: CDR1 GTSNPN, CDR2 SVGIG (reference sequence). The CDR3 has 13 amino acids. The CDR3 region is CAWSLKGGQPQHF. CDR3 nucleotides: TGTGCCTGGAGTCTCAAGGGTGGTCAGCCCCAGCATTTC.

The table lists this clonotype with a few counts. The chain's CDR3 is CASSYSRGARGYTF. The CDR3 DNA reads TGTGCCAGCAGTTACTCGAGGGGGGCGCGGGGCTACACCTTC. V and J are TRBV6-5 and TRBJ1-2; TRBD1 might be the D (6 bases). Germline V lookup: CDR1 MNHEY, CDR2 SVGAGI. This CDR3 contains 14 residues. The V end was cut by 0 bases, the J end by 8 bases, with 13 bases between.

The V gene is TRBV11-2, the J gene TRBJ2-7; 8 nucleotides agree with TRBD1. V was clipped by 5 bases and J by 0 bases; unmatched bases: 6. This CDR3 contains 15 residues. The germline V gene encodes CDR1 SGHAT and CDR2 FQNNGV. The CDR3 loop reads CASSPRTGSSYEQYV. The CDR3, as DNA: TGTGCCAGCAGCCCCAGGACAGGGAGCTCCTACGAGCAGTACGTC.

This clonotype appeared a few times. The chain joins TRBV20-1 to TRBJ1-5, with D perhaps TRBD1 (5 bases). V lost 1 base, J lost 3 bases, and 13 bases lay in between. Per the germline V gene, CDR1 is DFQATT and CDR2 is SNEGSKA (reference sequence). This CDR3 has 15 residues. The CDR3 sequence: CSARGRRGPNQPQHF. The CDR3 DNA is TGCAGTGCTAGAGGACGAAGGGGACCCAATCAGCCCCAGCATTTT.

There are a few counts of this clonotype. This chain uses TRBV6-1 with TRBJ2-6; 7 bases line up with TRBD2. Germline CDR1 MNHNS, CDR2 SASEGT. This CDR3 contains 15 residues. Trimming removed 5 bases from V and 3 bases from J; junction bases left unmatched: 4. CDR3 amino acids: CASSRAGDGANVLTF. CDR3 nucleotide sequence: TGTGCCAGCAGTCGCGCGGGGGATGGGGCCAACGTCCTGACTTTC.

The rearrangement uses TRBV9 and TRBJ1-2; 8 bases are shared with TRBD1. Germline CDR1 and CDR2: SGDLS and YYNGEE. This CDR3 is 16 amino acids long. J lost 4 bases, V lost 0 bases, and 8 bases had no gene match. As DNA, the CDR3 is TGTGCCAGCAGCGTAGGGGCCCCGACAGGGGTCTATGGCTACACCTTC. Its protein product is CASSVGAPTGVYGYTF.

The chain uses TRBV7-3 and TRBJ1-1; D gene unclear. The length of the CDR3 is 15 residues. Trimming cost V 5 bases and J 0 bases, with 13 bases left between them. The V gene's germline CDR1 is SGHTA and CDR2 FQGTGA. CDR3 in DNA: TGTGCCAGCAGCCCAATGGGAGAAATGAACACTGAAGCTTTCTTT. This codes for CASSPMGEMNTEAFF.

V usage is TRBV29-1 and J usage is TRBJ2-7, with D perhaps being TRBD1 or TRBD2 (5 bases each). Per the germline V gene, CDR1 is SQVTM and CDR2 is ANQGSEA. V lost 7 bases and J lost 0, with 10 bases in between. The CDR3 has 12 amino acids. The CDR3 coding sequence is TGCAGCGCGGGACGGACCTCCTACGAGCAGTACTTC. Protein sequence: CSAGRTSYEQYF.

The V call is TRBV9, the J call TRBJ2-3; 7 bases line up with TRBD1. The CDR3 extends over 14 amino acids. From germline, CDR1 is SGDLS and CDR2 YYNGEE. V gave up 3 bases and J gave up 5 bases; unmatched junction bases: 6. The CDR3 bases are TGTGCCAGCAGCGCCCCCCCAGGGGGAGATACGCAGTATTTT. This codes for CASSAPPGGDTQYF.

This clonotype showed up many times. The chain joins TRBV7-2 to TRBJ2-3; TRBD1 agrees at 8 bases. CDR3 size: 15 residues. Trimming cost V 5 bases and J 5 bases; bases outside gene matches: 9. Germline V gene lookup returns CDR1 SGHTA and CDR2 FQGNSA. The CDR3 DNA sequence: TGTGCCAGCAGCACGAGACAGGGGATTCTAGATACGCAGTATTTT. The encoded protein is CASSTRQGILDTQYF. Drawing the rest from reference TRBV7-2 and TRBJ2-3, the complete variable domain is GAGVSQSPSNKVTEKGKDVELRCDPISGHTALYWYRQSLGQGLEFLIYFQGNSAPDKSGLPSDRFSAERTGGSVSTLTIQRTQQEDSAVYLCASSTRQGILDTQYFGPGTRLTVL.

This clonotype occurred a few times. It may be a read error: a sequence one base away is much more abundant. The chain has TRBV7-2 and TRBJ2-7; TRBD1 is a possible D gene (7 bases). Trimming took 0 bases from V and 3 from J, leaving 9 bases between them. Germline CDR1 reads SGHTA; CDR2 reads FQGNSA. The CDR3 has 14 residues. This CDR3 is CASSLARDSYEQYF. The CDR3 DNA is TGTGCCAGCAGCTTAGCGCGGGACAGCTACGAGCAGTACTTC.

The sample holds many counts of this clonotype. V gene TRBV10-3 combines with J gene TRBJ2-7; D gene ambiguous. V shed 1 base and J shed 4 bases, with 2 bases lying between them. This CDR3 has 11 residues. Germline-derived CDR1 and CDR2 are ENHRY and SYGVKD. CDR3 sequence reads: CAISEWYEQYF. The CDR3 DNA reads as TGTGCCATCAGTGAGTGGTACGAGCAGTACTTC.

The CDR3 protein is CSARTGQGAGNTIYF. The DNA for the CDR3 is TGCAGTGCTAGAACGGGACAGGGGGCTGGAAACACCATATATTTT. This chain links TRBV20-1 with TRBJ1-3; 11 nucleotides agree with TRBD1. The CDR3 spans 15 residues. V was clipped by 2 bases and J by 2 bases; unmatched bases: 2. The V gene's germline CDR1 is DFQATT and CDR2 SNEGSKA (reference sequence).

This CDR3 is CAISISPGQLSAV. In DNA, the CDR3 is TGTGCCATCAGTATATCTCCGGGACAGTTGTCAGCCGTC. The chain couples TRBV10-3 to TRBJ2-7; TRBD1 agrees at 7 bases. Germline loops: CDR1 ENHRY, CDR2 SYGVKD. CDR3 length equals 13 residues.

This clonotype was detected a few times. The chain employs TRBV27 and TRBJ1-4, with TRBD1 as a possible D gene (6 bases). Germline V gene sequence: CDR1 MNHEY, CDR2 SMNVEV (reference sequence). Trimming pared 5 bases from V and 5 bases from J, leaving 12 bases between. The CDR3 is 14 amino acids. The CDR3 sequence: CASSPRTANEKLFF. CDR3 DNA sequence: TGTGCCAGCAGTCCTCGGACAGCGAATGAAAAACTGTTTTTT. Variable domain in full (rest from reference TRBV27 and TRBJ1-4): EAQVTQNPRYLITVTGKKLTVTCSQNMNHEYMSWYRQDPGLGLRQIYYSMNVEVTDKGDVPEGYKVSRKEKRNFPLILESPSPNQTSLYFCASSPRTANEKLFFGSGTQLSVL.

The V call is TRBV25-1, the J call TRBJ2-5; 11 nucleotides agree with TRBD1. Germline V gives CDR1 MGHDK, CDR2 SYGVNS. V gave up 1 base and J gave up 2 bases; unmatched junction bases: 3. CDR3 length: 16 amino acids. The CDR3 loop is CASSEWDRGAQETQYF. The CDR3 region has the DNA TGTGCCAGCAGTGAATGGGACAGGGGGGCTCAAGAGACCCAGTACTTC.

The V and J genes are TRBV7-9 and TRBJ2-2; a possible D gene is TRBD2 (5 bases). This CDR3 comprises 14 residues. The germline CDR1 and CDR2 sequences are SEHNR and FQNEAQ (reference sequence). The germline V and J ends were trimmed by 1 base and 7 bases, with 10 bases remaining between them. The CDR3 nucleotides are TGTGCCAGCAGCTTAGGGAAGGAGGACGGGGAGCTGTTTTTT. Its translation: CASSLGKEDGELFF.

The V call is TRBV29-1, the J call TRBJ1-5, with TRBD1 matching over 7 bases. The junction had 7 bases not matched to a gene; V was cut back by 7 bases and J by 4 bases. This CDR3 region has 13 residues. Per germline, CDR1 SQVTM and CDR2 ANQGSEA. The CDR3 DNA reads TGCAGCGCTGTCACACAGGGGAATCAGCCCCAGCATTTT. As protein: CSAVTQGNQPQHF. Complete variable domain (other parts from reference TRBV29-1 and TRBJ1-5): SAVISQKPSRDICQRGTSLTIQCQVDSQVTMMFWYRQQPGQSLTLIATANQGSEATYESGFVIDKFPISRPNLTFSTLTVSNMSPEDSSIYLCSAVTQGNQPQHFGDGTRLSIL.

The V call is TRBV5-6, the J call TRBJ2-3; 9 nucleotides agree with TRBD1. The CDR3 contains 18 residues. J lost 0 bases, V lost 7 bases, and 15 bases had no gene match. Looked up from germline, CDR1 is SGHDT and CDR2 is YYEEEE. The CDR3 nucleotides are TGTGCCAGCCGAAACATCCGGGACAGGGTCTCTAGCACAGATACGCAGTATTTT. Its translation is CASRNIRDRVSSTDTQYF.

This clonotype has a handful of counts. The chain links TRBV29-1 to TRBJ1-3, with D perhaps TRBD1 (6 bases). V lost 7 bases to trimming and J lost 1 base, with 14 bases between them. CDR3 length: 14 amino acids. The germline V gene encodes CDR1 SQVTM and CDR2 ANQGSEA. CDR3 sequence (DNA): TGCAGCGCTTCACGTACAGGGTCTGGAAACACCATATATTTT. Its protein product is CSASRTGSGNTIYF.

Written as DNA, the CDR3 is TGTGCCAGCAGCGCCTCTGGACTAGCGGGAGGCAATGAGCAGTTCTTC. This encodes CASSASGLAGGNEQFF. This sequence joins TRBV7-2 and TRBJ2-1; 14 bases are a match to TRBD2. CDR1 is SGHTA and CDR2 is FQGNSA in the germline V gene. CDR3 length: 16 residues. V lost 5 bases, J lost 6 bases, and 6 bases stayed unmatched. Complete variable domain (other parts from reference TRBV7-2 and TRBJ2-1): GAGVSQSPSNKVTEKGKDVELRCDPISGHTALYWYRQSLGQGLEFLIYFQGNSAPDKSGLPSDRFSAERTGGSVSTLTIQRTQQEDSAVYLCASSASGLAGGNEQFFGPGTRLTVL.

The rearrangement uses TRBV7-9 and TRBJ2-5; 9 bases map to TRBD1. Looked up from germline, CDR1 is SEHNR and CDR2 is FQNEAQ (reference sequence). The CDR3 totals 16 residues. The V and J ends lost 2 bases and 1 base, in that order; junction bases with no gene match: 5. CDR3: CASSLPGTGSQETQYF. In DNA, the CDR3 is TGTGCCAGCAGCTTACCCGGGACAGGGAGCCAAGAGACCCAGTACTTC.

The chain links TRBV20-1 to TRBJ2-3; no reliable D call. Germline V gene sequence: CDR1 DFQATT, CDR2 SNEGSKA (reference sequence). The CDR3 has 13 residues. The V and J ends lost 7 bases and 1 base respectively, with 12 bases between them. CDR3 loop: CSVRRYRTDTQYF. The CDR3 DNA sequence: TGCAGTGTTCGGCGGTATCGCACAGATACGCAGTATTTT.

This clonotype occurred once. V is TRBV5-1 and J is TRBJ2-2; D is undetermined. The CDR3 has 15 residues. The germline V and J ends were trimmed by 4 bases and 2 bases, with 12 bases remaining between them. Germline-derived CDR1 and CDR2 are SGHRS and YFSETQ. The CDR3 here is CASSDQSGNTGELFF. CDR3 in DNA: TGCGCCAGCAGCGATCAATCGGGTAACACCGGGGAGCTGTTTTTT.

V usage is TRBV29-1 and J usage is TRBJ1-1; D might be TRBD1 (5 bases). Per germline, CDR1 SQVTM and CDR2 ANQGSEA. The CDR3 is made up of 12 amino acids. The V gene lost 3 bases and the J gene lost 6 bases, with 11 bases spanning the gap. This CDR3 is CSVDRALPEAFF. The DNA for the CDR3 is TGCAGCGTTGACAGGGCCCTTCCTGAAGCTTTCTTT.